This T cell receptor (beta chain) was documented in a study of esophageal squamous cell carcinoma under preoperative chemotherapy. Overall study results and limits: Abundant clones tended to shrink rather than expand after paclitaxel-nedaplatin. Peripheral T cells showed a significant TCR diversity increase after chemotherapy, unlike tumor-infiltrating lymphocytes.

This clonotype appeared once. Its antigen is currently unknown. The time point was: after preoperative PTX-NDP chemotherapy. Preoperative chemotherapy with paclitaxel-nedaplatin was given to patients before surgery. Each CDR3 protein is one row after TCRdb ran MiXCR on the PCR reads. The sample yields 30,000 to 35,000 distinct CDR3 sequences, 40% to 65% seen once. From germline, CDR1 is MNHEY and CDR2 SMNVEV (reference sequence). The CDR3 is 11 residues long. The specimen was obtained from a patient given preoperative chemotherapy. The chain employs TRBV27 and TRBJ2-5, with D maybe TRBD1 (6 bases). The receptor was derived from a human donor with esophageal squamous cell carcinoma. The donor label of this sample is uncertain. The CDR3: CGGSEGEIQYF. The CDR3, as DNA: TGTGGGGGCAGTGAGGGGGAGATTCAGTACTTC.